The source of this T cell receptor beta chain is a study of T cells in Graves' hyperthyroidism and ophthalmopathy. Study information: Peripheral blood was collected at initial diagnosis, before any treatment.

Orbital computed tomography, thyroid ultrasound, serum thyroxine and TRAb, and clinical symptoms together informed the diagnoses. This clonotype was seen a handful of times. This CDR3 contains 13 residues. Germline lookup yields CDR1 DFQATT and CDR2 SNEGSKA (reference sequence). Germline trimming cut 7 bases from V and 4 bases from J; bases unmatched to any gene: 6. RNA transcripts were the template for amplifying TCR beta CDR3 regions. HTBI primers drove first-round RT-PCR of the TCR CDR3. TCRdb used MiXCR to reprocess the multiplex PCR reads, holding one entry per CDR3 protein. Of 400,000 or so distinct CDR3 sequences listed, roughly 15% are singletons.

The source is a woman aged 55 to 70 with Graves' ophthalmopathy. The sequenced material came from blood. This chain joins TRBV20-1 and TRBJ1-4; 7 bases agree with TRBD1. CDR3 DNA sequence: TGCAGTGTCCGGGACAGACATAATGAAAAACTGTTTTTT. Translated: CSVRDRHNEKLFF.